A single sample gave rise to the 27 T cell receptor beta chains below, sequenced in a study of technical replicates of blood from a handful of donors. TCRdb's table, derived via immunoSEQ multiplex PCR, lists solely in-frame clones and lacks some. The sample has more than 75,000 clones, approximately 96% seen once. The source material was T cells isolated from PBMCs. Every receptor here comes from a human donor in good health.

CDR3 nucleotide sequence: TGTGCCAGCATGGCAGGGCCCTACGAGCAGTACTTC. This sequence encodes CASMAGPYEQYF. The chain has TRBV2 and TRBJ2-5, with a weak D call TRBD1 (5 bases). The J call may be mistaken, given a closer DNA end match to TRBJ2-7. The CDR3 sequence is 12 residues long. CDR1 and CDR2 from the germline V gene are SNHLY and FYNNEI.

J is TRBJ2-7 and V is TRBV10-1; D unclear. Between the trimmed V and J ends, which lost 2 bases and 3 bases, there was a span of 5 bases. Germline V gene sequence: CDR1 WNHNN, CDR2 SYGVQD (reference sequence). The CDR3 covers 12 residues. The CDR3, as DNA: TGCGCCAGCAGTGAGGTCAGCTACGAGCAGTACTTC. This sequence encodes CASSEVSYEQYF.

This rearrangement joins TRBV28 to TRBJ2-7; D ambiguous. CDR3 length: 16 amino acids. V lost 6 bases and J lost 7, with 25 bases in between. Germline-derived CDR1 and CDR2 are MDHEN and SYDVKM. CDR3 sequence: CASSHPLTIPTVEQYF. The CDR3 coding sequence is TGTGCCAGCAGCCATCCCCTAACCATTCCTACGGTGGAGCAGTACTTC.

This chain uses TRBV18 with TRBJ2-7; the D gene is possibly TRBD1 (6 bases). Germline lookup yields CDR1 KGHSH and CDR2 LQKENI. Trimming shortened V by 6 bases and J by 3 bases, and 12 bases separated the two germline ends. There are 13 residues in the CDR3. The CDR3 sequence is CASSPTRGYEQYF. As DNA, the CDR3 is TGTGCCAGCTCCCCGACCAGGGGCTACGAGCAGTACTTC. Combining the CDR3 with reference TRBV18 and TRBJ2-7 gives the whole variable domain NAGVMQNPRHLVRRRGQEARLRCSPMKGHSHVYWYRQLPEEGLKFMVYLQKENIIDESGMPKERFSAEFPKEGPSILRIQQVVRGDSAAYFCASSPTRGYEQYFGPGTRLTVT.

The rearrangement joins TRBV29-1 to TRBJ1-2; D not resolved. Per germline, CDR1 SQVTM and CDR2 ANQGSEA. V lost 3 bases to trimming and J lost 4 bases, with 15 bases between them. The CDR3 sequence is 14 residues long. This CDR3 is CSVDIKQEGYGYTF. The CDR3 bases are TGCAGCGTTGACATCAAGCAGGAGGGCTATGGCTACACCTTC.

V gene TRBV5-4 combines with J gene TRBJ1-2; no definite D call. CDR1 is SGHNT and CDR2 is YYREEE in the germline V gene (reference sequence). V was trimmed by 0 bases and J by 8 bases, leaving 11 bases between them. This CDR3 is built from 13 residues. The CDR3 sequence: CASSLAGAWGYTF. The CDR3, as DNA: TGTGCCAGCAGCTTGGCGGGTGCCTGGGGCTACACCTTC.

The V and J genes are TRBV29-1 and TRBJ1-2, with D hard to call. CDR1 SQVTM and CDR2 ANQGSEA come from the germline V gene. V shed 5 bases and J shed 5 bases, with 9 bases lying between them. The CDR3 has 11 amino acids. CDR3 sequence reads: CSVYRDYGYTF. CDR3 bases: TGCAGCGTTTATCGCGATTATGGCTACACCTTC.

The rearrangement joins TRBV6-5 to TRBJ1-1; 9 bases line up with TRBD1. CDR1 and CDR2 (germline): MNHEY, SVGAGI. This CDR3 contains 13 residues. With 3 bases clipped from V and 8 bases from J, the junction kept 4 bases outside the gene matches. The CDR3 reads CASSYYGTGEAFF. As DNA, the CDR3 is TGTGCCAGCAGTTATTACGGGACAGGGGAAGCTTTCTTT.

The CDR3 spells CASSLNPKTGNSNQPQHF. CDR3 nucleotides: TGCGCCAGCAGCCTAAACCCTAAGACAGGGAATAGCAATCAGCCCCAGCATTTT. The chain joins TRBV4-1 to TRBJ1-5, with 7 bases lining up with TRBD1. CDR1 and CDR2 from the germline V gene are MGHRA and YSYEKL. The junction had 12 bases not matched to a gene; V was cut back by 4 bases and J by 0 bases. The CDR3 consists of 18 residues.

The V and J genes are TRBV28 and TRBJ2-1; perhaps TRBD2 as D (5 bases). CDR3 length equals 16 residues. V was trimmed by 0 bases and J by 0 bases, leaving 9 bases between them. Germline V gene data show CDR1 as MDHEN and CDR2 as SYDVKM. CDR3 DNA sequence: TGTGCCAGCAGTTTATGGGCCAGCGGCTCCTACAATGAGCAGTTCTTC. Its translation: CASSLWASGSYNEQFF.

This chain uses TRBV5-6 with TRBJ1-2, with D possibly being TRBD1 (5 bases). Trimming shortened V by 0 bases and J by 5 bases, and 11 bases separated the two germline ends. The V gene's germline CDR1 is SGHDT and CDR2 YYEEEE. The CDR3 has 14 residues. The CDR3 reads CASSLVQGRYGYTF. Written as DNA, the CDR3 is TGTGCCAGCAGCTTGGTCCAGGGTCGGTATGGCTACACCTTC.

The rearrangement joins TRBV5-1 to TRBJ2-7; 9 bases are a match to TRBD1. V lost 4 bases to trimming and J lost 4 bases; unmatched junction nucleotides: 6. Germline V gene sequence: CDR1 SGHRS, CDR2 YFSETQ. CDR3 length: 14 amino acids. The CDR3, as DNA: TGCGCCAGCAGCGGGGGACAGGGCGAATACGAGCAGTACTTC. Its translation is CASSGGQGEYEQYF.

The chain carries TRBV7-9 and TRBJ1-5; D gene ambiguous. From germline, CDR1 is SEHNR and CDR2 FQNEAQ (reference sequence). V lost 7 bases to trimming and J lost 3 bases, with 13 bases between them. This CDR3 contains 14 residues. CDR3 region: CASTDGKVNQPQHF. DNA for the CDR3: TGTGCCAGCACGGACGGGAAAGTCAATCAGCCCCAGCATTTT.

The chain uses TRBV28 and TRBJ2-7; 7 bases map to TRBD1. V shed 7 bases and J 9 bases; nucleotides not matched to a gene: 12. Germline CDR1 is MDHEN and CDR2 is SYDVKM. This CDR3 has 13 amino acids. The CDR3 DNA sequence: TGTGCCAGCACTGGGACAGCGACCCTCGGGCAGTACTTC. Its translation is CASTGTATLGQYF.

This sequence joins TRBV27 and TRBJ1-2; 11 nucleotides agree with TRBD1. V dropped 6 bases and J dropped 5; count of bases not matched to a gene: 8. CDR1 MNHEY and CDR2 SMNVEV come from the germline V gene (reference sequence). The CDR3 loop spans 15 amino acids. Written as DNA, the CDR3 is TGTGCCAGCAGCACCCGCGGGACAGGGGGGTATGGCTACACCTTC. It encodes CASSTRGTGGYGYTF.

The chain recombines TRBV7-7 with TRBJ2-3, with a tentative D call TRBD2 (6 bases). This CDR3 region has 15 residues. The V and J ends lost 6 bases and 0 bases respectively, with 13 bases between them. Germline CDR1 reads SSHAT; CDR2 reads FNYEAQ (reference sequence). For the CDR3, the DNA is TGTGCCAGCAGTCAAGACGGGGGTAGCACAGATACGCAGTATTTT. Translating gives CASSQDGGSTDTQYF. The full variable domain, its missing parts supplied by reference TRBV7-7 and TRBJ2-3, is GAGVSQSPRYKVTKRGQDVTLRCDPISSHATLYWYQQALGQGPEFLTYFNYEAQPDKSGLPSDRFSAERPEGSISTLTIQRTEQRDSAMYRCASSQDGGSTDTQYFGPGTRLTVL.

This clone was seen once. The chain carries TRBV7-9 and TRBJ2-2; unclear D gene. The CDR3 is made up of 13 amino acids. The germline V gene encodes CDR1 SEHNR and CDR2 FQNEAQ (reference sequence). The CDR3 loop is CAESADKIGELFF. CDR3 sequence (DNA): TGTGCAGAGTCGGCAGACAAGATCGGGGAGCTGTTTTTT.

The rearrangement links TRBV4-1 to TRBJ2-5; D perhaps matches TRBD1 (5 bases). CDR3 length equals 14 residues. V lost 1 base, J lost 5 bases, and 11 bases lay in between. Per the germline V gene, CDR1 is MGHRA and CDR2 is YSYEKL. This CDR3 reads CASSQGGARETQYF. In DNA form, the CDR3 reads TGCGCCAGCAGCCAAGGGGGCGCTAGGGAGACCCAGTACTTC.

The chain joins TRBV7-9 to TRBJ1-5, with a weak D call TRBD1 (5 bases). The CDR3 has 16 amino acids. The V end was cut by 5 bases, the J end by 5 bases, with 19 bases between. CDR1 is SEHNR and CDR2 is FQNEAQ in the germline V gene (reference sequence). CDR3 residues: CASSPDSGGGDQPQHF. In nucleotides, the CDR3 is TGTGCCAGCAGCCCTGATTCCGGGGGTGGGGATCAGCCCCAGCATTTT.

The CDR3 protein is CASSYSENRGYTF. DNA for the CDR3: TGTGCCAGCAGTTACTCAGAAAATAGAGGCTACACCTTC. V and J are TRBV6-5 and TRBJ1-2; D ambiguous. V was cut by 0 bases and J by 8 bases, with 10 bases left in between. Germline CDR1 is MNHEY and CDR2 is SVGAGI. This CDR3 contains 13 residues.

J is TRBJ2-7 and V is TRBV29-1; 7 nucleotides agree with TRBD1. The J segment lost 3 bases and the V segment lost 0 bases, leaving 5 bases of the junction unmatched. In germline, CDR1 is SQVTM, CDR2 ANQGSEA. This CDR3 comprises 14 residues. CDR3 loop: CSVEDRTGNYEQYF. In DNA, the CDR3 is TGCAGCGTTGAAGACCGGACAGGTAACTACGAGCAGTACTTC.

The V call is TRBV4-1, the J call TRBJ1-2; TRBD1 might be the D (6 bases). Germline V gene data show CDR1 as MGHRA and CDR2 as YSYEKL. The CDR3 has 15 amino acids. V shed 0 bases and J shed 3 bases, with 11 bases lying between them. The CDR3 sequence: CASSQEIWTDYGYTF. DNA for the CDR3: TGCGCCAGCAGCCAAGAAATCTGGACAGACTATGGCTACACCTTC.

This chain connects TRBV2 to TRBJ1-3; D unclear. Trimming removed 5 bases at V and 0 bases at J, with 11 bases between. Germline V gene lookup returns CDR1 SNHLY and CDR2 FYNNEI. The CDR3 loop spans 15 amino acids. The CDR3 sequence: CASSNREGSGNTIYF. The CDR3 DNA sequence: TGTGCCAGCAGTAATAGGGAGGGCTCTGGAAACACCATATATTTT. Full variable domain (rest looked up from reference TRBV2 and TRBJ1-3): EPEVTQTPSHQVTQMGQEVILRCVPISNHLYFYWYRQILGQKVEFLVSFYNNEISEKSEIFDDQFSVERPDGSNFTLKIRSTKLEDSAMYFCASSNREGSGNTIYFGEGSWLTVV.

The chain links TRBV7-8 to TRBJ1-5, with D perhaps matching TRBD1 (5 bases). Trimming removed 3 bases from V and 2 bases from J, with 8 bases in between. CDR1 SGHVS and CDR2 FQNEAQ come from the germline V gene. The CDR3 length is 14 residues. DNA for the CDR3: TGTGCCAGCAGCTTGGCAGGGCGCAATCAGCCCCAGCATTTT. Translated, it gives CASSLAGRNQPQHF.

This chain uses TRBV7-2 with TRBJ2-3; 7 nucleotides align to TRBD1. The ends lost 3 bases at V and 2 bases at J; junction bases unmatched: 17. The CDR3 spans 19 residues. CDR1 and CDR2 (germline): SGHTA, FQGNSA. The CDR3 coding sequence is TGTGCCAGCAGCTTTGGTATCTTCCGGGGCAGGGGGAACACAGATACGCAGTATTTT. The encoded protein is CASSFGIFRGRGNTDTQYF.

This chain joins TRBV14 and TRBJ1-2; 10 bases agree with TRBD1. There are 17 residues in the CDR3. CDR1 is SGHDN and CDR2 is FVKESK in the germline V gene. V shed 1 base and J 1 base; nucleotides not matched to a gene: 6. CDR3 sequence: CASSQGRDRGLNYGYTF. Here the CDR3 DNA reads TGTGCCAGCAGCCAAGGGCGGGACAGGGGACTTAACTATGGCTACACCTTC.

The chain is built from TRBV18 and TRBJ1-1, with unresolved D. Germline-derived CDR1 and CDR2 are KGHSH and LQKENI. The ends were cut back, 2 bases at V and 0 bases at J, with 10 bases in the middle. The CDR3 runs 15 residues. The CDR3 region has the DNA TGTGCCAGCTCACCAACCAGAAGTATGAACACTGAAGCTTTCTTT. Translated: CASSPTRSMNTEAFF. The whole variable domain, remainder taken from reference TRBV18 and TRBJ1-1, is NAGVMQNPRHLVRRRGQEARLRCSPMKGHSHVYWYRQLPEEGLKFMVYLQKENIIDESGMPKERFSAEFPKEGPSILRIQQVVRGDSAAYFCASSPTRSMNTEAFFGQGTRLTVV.